This T cell receptor beta chain is from a study of CD8+CD57+ T cells in acquired aplastic anemia (dated by TCRdb to 2016 to 2019). For the wider study: DNA extracted from sorted CD4+ and CD8+ cells had a mean of about 3.3 ug, with a range of 0.2 to 27.4 ug. CD8+CD57+ expansion was defined as a frequency above the mean frequency observed in healthy subjects.

The patients picked for sequencing were ones in whom flow cytometry had shown an expansion of CD8+CD57+ cells. Every patient had severe acquired aplastic anemia, diagnosed using the International Study of Aplastic Anemia and Agranulocytosis and Camitta criteria. Patients had received no therapy at the time of blood sampling. The study deep-sequenced TCR repertoires of sorted CD4+ and CD8+ blood T cells from severe aplastic anemia patients and healthy subjects. Patients were enrolled in the USA under clinicaltrials.gov protocols 00001620, 01623167, 00001397, 00071045, 00081523 and 00961064. Ficoll-Paque density gradient centrifugation was used to isolate peripheral blood mononuclear cells. Before DNA was extracted, CD4+ and CD8+ T cells were sorted using either FACS or magnetic beads. Profiling of TCR beta VDJ combinations and CDR3 sequences used genomic DNA as the template. An Illumina HiSeq 2000 was the platform used for TCR repertoire sequencing. The authors' pipeline ran thus. Repertoires were assessed using TRBV/TRBJ rearrangement plots, CDR3 size and DJ length profiles, and Simpson's diversity index. The most abundant DNA sequence in the deep sequencing data was defined as the immunodominant clone. CDR3 amino acid sequences were checked for sharing between subjects and were compared against published repertoires and the VDJdb database. TCRdb trimmed public reads at Q25 via fastp, called clones via MiXCR and kept in-frame beta chains. Every distinct CDR3 protein forms one entry, paired with its most common genes and DNA. Here the V and J calls rest on TCRdb's processing, not on the authors' analysis. The sample profile shows fewer than 250,000 distinct CDR3 sequences; roughly half of them were found once. The leading ten clones occupy less than 9% of the sample.

General conclusions and limits of the study: CD8+ Simpson's diversity did not differ significantly between patients and healthy controls (P=0.060). Although roughly 30 CD8+ CDR3 sequences were shared by patients and controls, these sequences appeared highly expressed in patients and within the immunodominant clones of patients.

V is shortened by 0 bases, J by 0 bases, and the region joining them spans 9 bases. There are 16 amino acids in the CDR3, from cysteine to phenylalanine inclusive. Only CDR3 DNA remains: 48 bases, in frame from the first base. CDR1 and CDR2 were assigned from the germline V gene as SGDLS and YYNGEE. In this sample, this clonotype turned up many times. Its antigen is still unknown. Nothing much larger sits one base from this clone, and base qualities are not available. This chain is built from TRBV9 and TRBJ2-2; no D gene call is confident. This receptor was taken from a human donor with aplastic anemia. Material for sequencing was sorted CD4+, CD8+, or CD8+CD57+ T cells (not recorded which) from PBMCs. At the DNA level, the sequence is TGTGCCAGCAGCGTAGAGTGGAGAGCGAACACCGGGGAGCTGTTTTTT. This gives the protein CASSVEWRANTGELFF.